The rows below give T cell receptor beta chains drawn from one sample of a study of human T cells and chemical hapten exposure. TCRdb re-called the RACE reads with MiXCR, one entry per CDR3 protein. This table holds under 85,000 distinct CDR3 sequences, 10% to 13% found once. Sample: whole blood, taken in connection with sensitization to the hapten diphenylcyclopropenone (DPC). These receptors were obtained from a woman in her forties or fifties with alopecia areata. Some clones in this sample may be carry-over from other donors' samples. The conserved cysteine and the conserved F or W are not part of the CDR3 here. Size is omitted from some rows. Given values are once, few, many or a class for expanded clones.

many | TRBJ2-7 | TRBV12-3/TRBV12-4 | ASSLTSGSMYEQY
NA | TRBJ2-5 | TRBV25-1 | ASSPGDGPRGETQY
few | TRBJ2-3 | TRBV2 | ASSRQGIDTQY
few | TRBJ1-1 | TRBV7-9 | ASSSRQGAMGTEAF
many | TRBJ1-4 | TRBV7-9 | ASSSTGTTNEKLF
NA | TRBJ2-2 | TRBV28 | ASTREPSTGELF
NA | TRBJ2-4 | TRBV2 | ASSPGLAGDIQY
NA | TRBJ2-5 | TRBV7-6 | ASSLVWATNQETQY
NA | TRBJ2-2 | TRBV7-3 | ASSPRPGQGGELF
many | TRBJ2-3 | TRBV7-7 | ASSLRAGGLTDTQY
few | TRBJ2-5 | TRBV2 | ASRGGQETQY
few | TRBJ1-5 | TRBV29-1 | SASGQPQH
NA | TRBJ2-3 | TRBV2 | ASNAGSYVDTQY
NA | TRBJ2-3 | TRBV5-6 | ASSPTGGLAGGPTDTQY
NA | TRBJ1-3 | TRBV5-5 | ASSFFVNTIY
NA | TRBJ2-5 | TRBV3-1 | ASSPGTGVQETQY
NA | TRBJ1-5 | TRBV18 | ASSPLGQGNQPQH
NA | TRBJ2-1 | TRBV2 | ASKIGGSKNEQF
few | TRBJ2-7 | TRBV10-1 | ASSESRSSRVHEQY
many | TRBJ2-7 | TRBV5-1 | ASSLVGLDYEQY
NA | TRBJ1-6 | TRBV12-3/TRBV12-4 | ASSPEILYNSPLH
NA | TRBJ2-1 | TRBV5-1 | ASRATGGASSYNEQF
NA | TRBJ1-2 | TRBV3-1 | ASGGELYGYT
NA | TRBJ2-7 | TRBV14 | ASSPLGLAGGYEQY
few | TRBJ2-7 | TRBV7-9 | ASSNSGRQNEQY
NA | TRBJ2-1 | TRBV10-3 | AISVLNEQF
many | TRBJ2-2 | TRBV29-1 | SAITLNGELF
few | TRBJ1-6 | TRBV27 | ASSLNGGNSPLH
many | TRBJ2-7 | TRBV18 | ASSPRDRVAHEQY
NA | TRBJ2-5 | TRBV5-6 | ASSSRETQY
many | TRBJ2-2 | TRBV18 | ASSDGRAGELF
few | TRBJ2-3 | TRBV20-1 | SAKGGGDTQY
few | TRBJ2-2 | TRBV11-3 | ASSAPLLAGGTTGELF
few | TRBJ2-7 | TRBV30 | AWAVGRATYEQY
NA | TRBJ1-5 | TRBV6-1 | ASSGGQPYSNQPQH
NA | TRBJ1-2 | TRBV20-1 | SAHGTGDYGYT
many | TRBJ2-7 | TRBV28 | ASSFLGRDEQY
few | TRBJ2-4 | TRBV18 | ASSTIGQGRAKNIQY
many | TRBJ2-5 | TRBV7-9 | ASSFGLAGQETQY
NA | TRBJ2-7 | TRBV18 | ASSPSGIHYEQY
many | TRBJ2-7 | TRBV27 | ASGSGYEQY
NA | TRBJ1-5 | TRBV12-3/TRBV12-4 | ASSLHTQPQH
many | TRBJ2-6 | TRBV7-2 | ASSPQVSGSGANVLT
few | TRBJ2-2 | TRBV6-2/TRBV6-3 | ASSKSRNTGELF
NA | TRBJ2-7 | TRBV5-1 | ASSLSSGPGEQY
many | TRBJ1-1 | TRBV6-6 | ASSPRGQLKVEAF
few | TRBJ1-1 | TRBV5-1 | ASSYRQGNTEAF
many | TRBJ2-3 | TRBV6-9 | ASSFGTGHTDTQY
few | TRBJ2-1 | TRBV6-1 | ASSLRELSYNEQF
NA | TRBJ1-1 | TRBV6-6 | ASSYSGSTEAF
NA | TRBJ1-1 | TRBV5-1 | ASSGGTPVPNTEAF
few | TRBJ2-3 | TRBV29-1 | SAEAAGVGTDTQY
few | TRBJ2-3 | TRBV11-2 | ASSGTSGFSTDTQY
NA | TRBJ2-3 | TRBV18 | ASSPGTGSTDTQY
few | TRBJ2-7 | TRBV6-5 | ASSYGREGEQY
many | TRBJ2-3 | TRBV29-1 | SGAGTRSADTQY
NA | TRBJ2-3 | TRBV6-6 | ASRGRDYAGDTQY
NA | TRBJ2-2 | TRBV5-6 | ASSSTGPNTGELF